The entry below describes one TCR beta chain. This entry belongs to a study of human T cells and chemical hapten exposure. Trimming stripped 10 bases from V and 1 base from J, with 7 bases between. Germline assignment: CDR1 SGHAT and CDR2 FQNNGV. The length of the CDR3 is 11 residues. As for time point: patch test 3, about 24 weeks after DPC sensitization. Noted treatment: therapeutic diphenylcyclopropenone sensitization with weekly scalp DPC. TCRdb analysed the RACE reads with MiXCR anew, one entry per CDR3 protein. The sample lists approximately 97,000 distinct CDR3 sequences, roughly 27% occurring once.

Specimen: whole blood, collected in connection with sensitization to the hapten diphenylcyclopropenone (DPC). The chain carries TRBV11-2 and TRBJ1-1, with D perhaps TRBD1 (5 bases). The TCR originated in a man aged 35-49 years with alopecia areata. Some clones in this sample may be carry-over from other donors' samples. CDR3 region: CATTENTEAFF. The CDR3 coding sequence is TGTGCCACGACAGAGAACACTGAAGCTTTCTTT.